Listed here are 15 T cell receptor beta chains from one sample, sequenced in a study of blood T cell repertoires in COVID-19. Profiled with immunoSEQ multiplex PCR; TCRdb holds only in-frame clones, not every one. The sample contains about 98,000 clones, about 89% of which appear only once. Sequencing used peripheral blood. The source of these receptors is a man aged 50-60 years with acute or convalescent COVID-19.

The chain combines TRBV4-2 with TRBJ1-4; TRBD1 matches 9 bases. The CDR3 loop spans 16 amino acids. With V trimmed by 0 bases and J by 4 bases, 3 bases remained unmatched. Germline V gives CDR1 LGHNA, CDR2 YNFKEQ. The CDR3 loop is CASSQEKDRGNEKLFF. In DNA, the CDR3 is TGTGCCAGCAGCCAAGAGAAGGACAGGGGTAATGAAAAACTGTTTTTT.

The rearrangement joins TRBV4-2 to TRBJ2-1; 8 positions agree with TRBD2. V trimming: 4 bases; J trimming: 9 bases; junction bases outside the gene matches: 14. Germline V lookup: CDR1 LGHNA, CDR2 YNFKEQ. The CDR3 sequence is 16 residues long. CDR3 sequence reads: CASSLLPSGGGPEQFF. CDR3 DNA sequence: TGTGCCAGCAGCCTATTACCCAGCGGGGGAGGGCCTGAGCAGTTCTTC.

The chain is built from TRBV18 and TRBJ1-2; unclear D gene. Deletions cut 3 bases from V and 6 bases from J, with 17 bases between. The CDR3 is made up of 15 amino acids. Germline assignment: CDR1 KGHSH and CDR2 LQKENI. CDR3 in DNA: TGTGCCAGCTCACCCGTGCTAGGGAGCGAGAATGGCTACACCTTC. This codes for CASSPVLGSENGYTF. The full variable domain, in which reference TRBV18 and TRBJ1-2 provide the parts outside the CDR3, is NAGVMQNPRHLVRRRGQEARLRCSPMKGHSHVYWYRQLPEEGLKFMVYLQKENIIDESGMPKERFSAEFPKEGPSILRIQQVVRGDSAAYFCASSPVLGSENGYTFGSGTRLTVV.

The chain couples TRBV10-1 to TRBJ2-2; D is undetermined. The CDR3 has 13 amino acids. Germline V lookup: CDR1 WNHNN, CDR2 SYGVQD (reference sequence). The V end was cut by 2 bases, the J end by 7 bases, with 8 bases between. CDR3 protein: CASSELRSGELFF. The CDR3 DNA follows: TGCGCCAGCAGTGAGCTTCGTAGCGGGGAGCTGTTTTTT.

This clone was detected only once. J is TRBJ1-4 and V is TRBV18; D gene uncertain. Germline V gene lookup returns CDR1 KGHSH and CDR2 LQKENI. The CDR3 contains 14 residues. Trimming removed 5 bases from V and 8 bases from J, with 15 bases in between. CDR3 coding DNA: TGTGCCAGCTCAAAGGCAGGTGTAGGAGAAAAACTGTTTTTT. This encodes CASSKAGVGEKLFF.

This chain links TRBV27 with TRBJ1-1; D is undetermined. V gave up 6 bases and J gave up 6 bases, with 14 bases separating them. The CDR3 is 13 residues long. CDR1 is MNHEY, CDR2 SMNVEV, per germline (reference sequence). CDR3 loop: CASSYTQVSEAFF. The CDR3 DNA reads TGTGCCAGCAGCTATACCCAGGTGTCTGAAGCTTTCTTT.

The genes are TRBV12-5 and TRBJ2-7, with 8 bases identical to TRBD1. The CDR3 covers 16 residues. Looked up from germline, CDR1 is LGHNT and CDR2 is FRNRAP. V lost 0 bases and J lost 5; bases outside the gene matches: 9. The CDR3 spells CASGLVLGNRGNEQYF. CDR3 bases: TGTGCTAGTGGTTTGGTACTAGGGAACAGGGGGAACGAGCAGTACTTC. Full variable domain (outside the CDR3, taken from reference TRBV12-5 and TRBJ2-7): DARVTQTPRHKVTEMGQEVTMRCQPILGHNTVFWYRQTMMQGLELLAYFRNRAPLDDSGMPKDRFSAEMPDATLATLKIQPSEPRDSAVYFCASGLVLGNRGNEQYFGPGTRLTVT.

The chain employs TRBV6-2 or TRBV6-3 and TRBJ1-5, with 7 nucleotides matching TRBD1. Germline CDR1 is MNHEY and CDR2 is SVGEGT. The trim removed 4 bases at V and 4 bases at J, leaving 1 base unmatched. This CDR3 region has 13 residues. For the CDR3, the DNA is TGTGCCAGCAGTTTGACAGGGAATCAGCCCCAGCATTTT. Amino acids: CASSLTGNQPQHF.

This clone has a handful of counts. The chain combines TRBV18 with TRBJ2-7; 8 nucleotides align to TRBD1. Unmatched junction bases numbered 2, after V lost 3 bases and J lost 1 base. This CDR3 is 14 amino acids long. The germline V gene encodes CDR1 KGHSH and CDR2 LQKENI. The CDR3 nucleotides are TGTGCCAGCTCACCTAGACAGGGGTCCTACGAGCAGTACTTC. It translates to CASSPRQGSYEQYF.

The CDR3, as DNA: TGTGCCAGCTCACCACTGTCTCAGGTGGAGCAGTACTTC. Residues: CASSPLSQVEQYF. V gene TRBV18 combines with J gene TRBJ2-7; no clear D. Germline V gives CDR1 KGHSH, CDR2 LQKENI. The CDR3 length is 13 residues. Trimming left V 1 base short and J 7 bases short, with 11 bases between.

This chain uses TRBV27 with TRBJ2-3; 12 bases agree with TRBD1. V trimming: 1 base; J trimming: 4 bases; junction bases outside the gene matches: 6. Germline loops: CDR1 MNHEY, CDR2 SMNVEV (reference sequence). The CDR3 has 17 amino acids. Here the CDR3 DNA reads TGTGCCAGCAGTTTATTTGGTGGGACAGGGGGCGCAGATACGCAGTATTTT. This encodes CASSLFGGTGGADTQYF.

The chain combines TRBV12-3 or TRBV12-4 with TRBJ2-7, with 7 bases fitting TRBD1. This CDR3 region has 12 residues. The V and J ends lost 11 bases and 8 bases, in that order; junction bases with no gene match: 12. The CDR3 nucleotides read TGTGCCTCCCGAGTTAACAGGGGTCAGCAGTACTTC. Its protein is CASRVNRGQQYF.

The chain joins TRBV19 to TRBJ1-2; TRBD1 is a possible D gene (5 bases). Trimming stripped 2 bases from V and 11 bases from J, with 12 bases between. The length of the CDR3 is 12 residues. CDR1 and CDR2 from the germline V gene are LNHDA and SQIVND (reference sequence). Here the CDR3 DNA reads TGTGCCAGTAGTATAAGGAACGCAGGGTACACCTTC. This encodes CASSIRNAGYTF.

The chain carries TRBV5-4 and TRBJ2-4, with D tentatively TRBD2 (5 bases). The V end was cut by 9 bases, the J end by 4 bases, with 14 bases between. This CDR3 region has 13 residues. Germline loops: CDR1 SGHNT, CDR2 YYREEE (reference sequence). The CDR3 DNA reads TGTGCCACGCGTGAGGGCTCGAAAAACATTCAGTACTTC. This encodes CATREGSKNIQYF.

V gene TRBV2 combines with J gene TRBJ2-1; 12 bases line up with TRBD2. After removal of 6 bases from V and 12 bases from J, the junction contained 12 bases not matched to a gene. CDR1 is SNHLY and CDR2 is FYNNEI in the germline V gene. CDR3 length: 15 amino acids. CDR3 in amino acids: CASSETSGGSRGQFF. In nucleotides, the CDR3 is TGTGCCAGCAGCGAGACTAGCGGGGGCTCCCGGGGGCAGTTCTTC.